A single sample is the source of the 16 T cell receptor beta chains below, sequenced in a study of cytomegalovirus exposure and HLA in healthy donors. In the PCR, 60 Vbeta and 13 Jbeta primers were used. Clones were read by immunoSEQ multiplex PCR, and TCRdb kept only the in-frame ones, dropping some. In the table there are 100,000 to 150,000 clones, around 68% of which are singletons. The sample consisted of PBMCs. The source is a man aged 40-55 years in good health and CMV-seropositive.

The chain is built from TRBV6-1 and TRBJ1-2, with D possibly TRBD1 on 6 matching bases. The CDR3 length is 15 residues. Germline-derived CDR1 and CDR2 are MNHNS and SASEGT. Deletions cut 7 bases from V and 1 base from J, with 16 bases between. CDR3 DNA: TGTGCCAGCACCCCCCCAGGGACAATTAACTATGGCTACACCTTC. Protein product: CASTPPGTINYGYTF.

This chain uses TRBV28 with TRBJ2-1, with 10 bases aligning to TRBD1. The CDR3 is made up of 14 amino acids. Per germline, CDR1 MDHEN and CDR2 SYDVKM. Trimming removed 8 bases from V and 5 bases from J; junction bases left unmatched: 6. The chain's CDR3 is CASGGQGRHNEQFF. The CDR3 DNA sequence: TGTGCCAGCGGGGGACAGGGGCGCCACAATGAGCAGTTCTTC. The full variable domain, in which reference TRBV28 and TRBJ2-1 provide the parts outside the CDR3, is DVKVTQSSRYLVKRTGEKVFLECVQDMDHENMFWYRQDPGLGLRLIYFSYDVKMKEKGDIPEGYSVSREKKERFSLILESASTNQTSMYLCASGGQGRHNEQFFGPGTRLTVL.

The chain carries TRBV7-6 and TRBJ1-2, with a possible D match to TRBD1 (5 bases). V lost 4 bases and J lost 8, with 14 bases in between. The CDR3 is 13 residues long. Germline CDR1 SGHVS, CDR2 FNYEAQ. CDR3 coding DNA: TGTGCCAGCAGCTCCGACAGCCAACGGGGCTACACCTTC. This gives the protein CASSSDSQRGYTF. The complete variable domain, with remaining parts taken from reference TRBV7-6 and TRBJ1-2, reads GAGVSQSPRYKVTKRGQDVALRCDPISGHVSLYWYRQALGQGPEFLTYFNYEAQQDKSGLPNDRFSAERPEGSISTLTIQRTEQRDSAMYRCASSSDSQRGYTFGSGTRLTVV.

The rearrangement joins TRBV11-3 to TRBJ2-5, with 14 bases matching TRBD2. The CDR3 contains 15 residues. Germline V gene sequence: CDR1 SGHNT, CDR2 YENEEA. V shed 5 bases, J shed 2 bases, and the junction held 1 base outside the gene matches. The CDR3 region is CASSRLAGGQETQYF. The CDR3 nucleotides are TGTGCCAGCAGCCGACTAGCGGGAGGGCAAGAGACCCAGTACTTC.

The rearrangement links TRBV9 to TRBJ2-7, with D maybe TRBD1 (6 bases). Germline CDR1 SGDLS, CDR2 YYNGEE. The CDR3 runs to 15 residues. The ends were cut back, 3 bases at V and 1 base at J, with 14 bases in the middle. This CDR3 reads CASSDPGHLSYEQYF. The DNA for the CDR3 is TGTGCCAGCAGCGATCCGGGACACCTTTCCTACGAGCAGTACTTC.

This clone was observed at least ten times. The J gene is TRBJ1-1, the V gene TRBV6-6; TRBD1 might be the D (6 bases). Trimming removed 5 bases from V and 0 bases from J, with 13 bases in between. This CDR3 has 15 amino acids. Germline lookup yields CDR1 MNHNY and CDR2 SVGAGI (reference sequence). CDR3 protein: CASSTWDILNTEAFF. The CDR3 nucleotides read TGTGCCAGCAGTACTTGGGACATCTTGAACACTGAAGCTTTCTTT.

The chain combines TRBV6-5 with TRBJ1-5, with D perhaps matching TRBD1 (6 bases). The germline gives CDR1 MNHEY, CDR2 SVGAGI. The CDR3 loop spans 14 amino acids. The ends were cut back, 5 bases at V and 4 bases at J, with 12 bases in the middle. CDR3 loop: CASSRGQINQPQHF. Written as DNA, the CDR3 is TGTGCCAGCAGTCGTGGACAGATTAATCAGCCCCAGCATTTT.

The chain has TRBV7-9 and TRBJ1-5; TRBD1 matches 9 bases. Germline V gene data show CDR1 as SEHNR and CDR2 as FQNEAQ (reference sequence). J lost 6 bases, V lost 5 bases, and 5 bases had no gene match. The CDR3 covers 14 residues. CDR3 nucleotide sequence: TGTGCCAGCAGCCACCGGGACAGGGTTCAGCCCCAGCATTTT. It encodes CASSHRDRVQPQHF.

The rearrangement joins TRBV27 to TRBJ2-4; 9 bases agree with TRBD1. The CDR3 is 14 amino acids. Germline V gene sequence: CDR1 MNHEY, CDR2 SMNVEV (reference sequence). Trimming removed 5 bases from V and 6 bases from J; junction bases left unmatched: 5. The CDR3 DNA reads as TGTGCCAGCAGTCCGACAGGGGGTGGAAACATTCAGTACTTC. This sequence encodes CASSPTGGGNIQYF.

This clone was counted between two and nine times. J is TRBJ2-3 and V is TRBV10-3; 11 bases fit TRBD2. There are 14 residues in the CDR3. V gave up 6 bases and J gave up 1 base; unmatched junction bases: 0. Per the germline V gene, CDR1 is ENHRY and CDR2 is SYGVKD. The CDR3 region has the DNA TGTGCCATCAGGACTAGCGGGGGCACAGATACGCAGTATTTT. This translates into CAIRTSGGTDTQYF.

This sequence joins TRBV5-4 and TRBJ1-3, with TRBD1 matching 7 bases. V was clipped by 4 bases and J by 0 bases; unmatched bases: 7. Per germline, CDR1 SGHNT and CDR2 YYREEE (reference sequence). The CDR3 is made up of 16 amino acids. This CDR3 is CASSPRQGLSGNTIYF. CDR3 sequence (DNA): TGTGCCAGCAGCCCTCGACAGGGCCTCTCTGGAAACACCATATATTTT.

A single count supports this clone. The J gene is TRBJ1-6, the V gene TRBV30; 7 nucleotides align to TRBD1. Germline V gives CDR1 GTSNPN, CDR2 SVGIG (reference sequence). CDR3 length: 14 residues. V was clipped by 2 bases and J by 8 bases; unmatched bases: 6. CDR3: CAWSSRGPDSPLHF. The DNA for the CDR3 is TGTGCCTGGAGTTCGAGGGGGCCGGATTCACCCCTCCACTTT.

This clone was counted only a few times. This chain connects TRBV27 to TRBJ2-7; 10 bases are a match to TRBD2. There are 13 residues in the CDR3. Germline CDR1 and CDR2: MNHEY and SMNVEV (reference sequence). With 10 bases clipped from V and 2 bases from J, the junction kept 5 bases outside the gene matches. The CDR3, as DNA: TGTGCCACAAAGCGGGAGGGACCCTACGAGCAGTACTTC. It translates to CATKREGPYEQYF.

The rearrangement joins TRBV5-1 to TRBJ2-2, with a possible D match to TRBD1 (6 bases). The ends were cut back, 2 bases at V and 4 bases at J, with 12 bases in the middle. Germline CDR1 reads SGHRS; CDR2 reads YFSETQ. The CDR3 loop spans 15 amino acids. The CDR3 spells CASSLQGSGTGELFF. DNA for the CDR3: TGCGCCAGCAGCTTACAGGGCTCGGGCACCGGGGAGCTGTTTTTT.

The chain combines TRBV2 with TRBJ2-3; TRBD2 matches 7 bases. This CDR3 spans 15 amino acids. The trim removed 8 bases at V and 4 bases at J, leaving 12 bases unmatched. Germline lookup yields CDR1 SNHLY and CDR2 FYNNEI. CDR3 loop: CASPYKRGLSDTQYF. CDR3 bases: TGTGCCAGCCCTTATAAGCGGGGATTATCAGATACGCAGTATTTT.

This sequence joins TRBV6-5 and TRBJ1-1, with D maybe TRBD1 (5 bases). This CDR3 has 15 amino acids. Germline CDR1 reads MNHEY; CDR2 reads SVGAGI. Trimming took off 0 bases at V and 2 bases at J, with 10 bases between the two ends. The chain's CDR3 is CASSYSLGGNTEAFF. In DNA form, the CDR3 reads TGTGCCAGCAGTTACTCGTTGGGGGGAAACACTGAAGCTTTCTTT.